These T cell receptor beta chains were read from a single sample in a study of PD-1 blockade in classical Hodgkin lymphoma. Here immunoSEQ multiplex PCR was the method, and the copy in TCRdb shows in-frame clones only, minus some. The table has fewer than 100,000 clones, approximately 88% seen once. The specimen was peripheral blood mononuclear cells (PBMCs), collected at baseline. The receptor source for this set is a human donor with classical Hodgkin lymphoma. Each CDR3 is given without its conserved first and last residue. A clone size is listed for some rows: how often the clone was seen (once, few, many), or a class if it is expanded.

TRBV10-3	-	TRBJ1-2	AISGTSFDYGYT
TRBV9	-	TRBJ1-2	ASSETGRNYGYT
TRBV4-1	-	TRBJ1-1	ASSQNAGGIGNTEAF
TRBV27	-	TRBJ1-5	ASSFRGRYNQPQH
TRBV11-2	-	TRBJ2-5	ASSLAGGTGETQY
TRBV4-2	-	TRBJ2-3	ASSQDFLAASTDTQY
TRBV7-6	once	TRBJ2-2	ASSLAGGPRNTGELF
TRBV28	once	TRBJ1-5	ASNPGPGVQPQH
TRBV27	once	TRBJ2-5	ASRPLGQETQY
TRBV5-1	-	TRBJ1-2	ASSLVFVGAGSSEGYT
TRBV27	-	TRBJ2-5	ASFLLNQETQY
TRBV18	-	TRBJ2-1	ASSPDRGDNEQF
TRBV28	-	TRBJ2-7	ASSLGTGSYEQY
TRBV4-3	-	TRBJ2-3	ASSWSGGTDTQY
TRBV4-1	once	TRBJ1-2	ASSPEGGTGGYYGYT
TRBV15	-	TRBJ1-2	ATSKTEGYSGYT
TRBV13	-	TRBJ2-2	ASSLVTGGTGELF
TRBV7-8	-	TRBJ1-2	ASSQTWGAGYGYT
TRBV27	-	TRBJ2-3	ASSPWLDTDTQY
TRBV2	-	TRBJ2-7	ASSPTLNTSGSQY
TRBV5-1	-	TRBJ1-1	ASSLGPGGETEAF
TRBV7-7	few	TRBJ2-2	ASSLDFIGELF
TRBV7-9	-	TRBJ2-7	ASSLDRASYEQY
TRBV5-1	-	TRBJ1-1	ASREASEAF
TRBV6-6	-	TRBJ2-2	ASTKDRVGTGELF
TRBV6-5	-	TRBJ2-4	ASSETSGPKNIQY